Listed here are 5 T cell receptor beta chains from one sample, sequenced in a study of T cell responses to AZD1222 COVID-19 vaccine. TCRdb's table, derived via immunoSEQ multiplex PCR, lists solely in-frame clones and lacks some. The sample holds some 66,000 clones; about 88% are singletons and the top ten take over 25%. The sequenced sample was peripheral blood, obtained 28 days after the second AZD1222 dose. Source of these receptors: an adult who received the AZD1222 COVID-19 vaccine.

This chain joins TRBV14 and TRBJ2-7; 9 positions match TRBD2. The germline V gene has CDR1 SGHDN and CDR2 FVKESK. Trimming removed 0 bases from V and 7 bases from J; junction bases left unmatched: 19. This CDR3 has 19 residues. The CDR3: CASSQDRWSSWLAGYEQYF. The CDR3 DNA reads TGTGCCAGCAGCCAAGATCGATGGTCTTCGTGGCTAGCGGGATATGAGCAGTACTTC.

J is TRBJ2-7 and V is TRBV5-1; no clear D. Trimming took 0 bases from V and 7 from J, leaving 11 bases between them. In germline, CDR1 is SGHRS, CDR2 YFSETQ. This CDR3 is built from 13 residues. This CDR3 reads CASSLGPSGEQYF. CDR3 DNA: TGCGCCAGCAGCTTGGGACCGAGTGGAGAGCAGTACTTC.

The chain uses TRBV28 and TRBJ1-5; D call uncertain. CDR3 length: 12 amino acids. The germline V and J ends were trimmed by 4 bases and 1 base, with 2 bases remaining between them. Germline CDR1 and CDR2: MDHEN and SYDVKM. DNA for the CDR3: TGTGCCAGCAGTTGGAGCAATCAGCCCCAGCATTTT. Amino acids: CASSWSNQPQHF.

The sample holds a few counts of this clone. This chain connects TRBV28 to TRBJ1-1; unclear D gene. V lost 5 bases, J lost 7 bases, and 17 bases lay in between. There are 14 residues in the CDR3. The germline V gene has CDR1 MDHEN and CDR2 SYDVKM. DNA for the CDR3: TGTGCCAGCAGTGTTCCTACTAACACTATTGAAGCTTTCTTT. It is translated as CASSVPTNTIEAFF.

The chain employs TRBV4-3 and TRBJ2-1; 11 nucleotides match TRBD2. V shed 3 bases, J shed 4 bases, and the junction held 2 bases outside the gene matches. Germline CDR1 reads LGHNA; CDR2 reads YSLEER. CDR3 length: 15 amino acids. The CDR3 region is CASSQLAGGYNEQFF. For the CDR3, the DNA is TGCGCCAGCAGCCAGCTAGCGGGAGGATACAATGAGCAGTTCTTC.